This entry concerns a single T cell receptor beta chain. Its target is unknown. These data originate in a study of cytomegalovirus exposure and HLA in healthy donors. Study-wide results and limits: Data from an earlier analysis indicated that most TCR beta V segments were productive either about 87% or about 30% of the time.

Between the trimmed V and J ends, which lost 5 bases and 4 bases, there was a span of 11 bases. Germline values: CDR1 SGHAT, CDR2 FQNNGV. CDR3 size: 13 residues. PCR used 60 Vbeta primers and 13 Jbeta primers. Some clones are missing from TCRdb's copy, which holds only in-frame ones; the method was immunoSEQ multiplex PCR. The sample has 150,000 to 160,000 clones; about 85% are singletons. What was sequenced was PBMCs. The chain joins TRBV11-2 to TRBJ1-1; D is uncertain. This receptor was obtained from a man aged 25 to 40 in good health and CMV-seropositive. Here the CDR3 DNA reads TGTGCCAGCAGCCCCTTTATCGGCACTGAAGCTTTCTTT. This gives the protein CASSPFIGTEAFF.